These 30 T cell receptor beta chains came from one sample sequenced in a study of cytomegalovirus exposure and HLA in healthy donors. It was with 60 Vbeta and 13 Jbeta primers that the PCR ran. The method was immunoSEQ multiplex PCR; TCRdb's version includes in-frame clones alone and lacks a portion of them. The sample totals fewer than 85,000 clones; its top ten clones hold roughly 4.7%. The sample comprised PBMCs. Receptors originate from a woman in her thirties or forties in good health and CMV-seropositive.

This chain joins TRBV6-4 and TRBJ2-1; 13 positions agree with TRBD2. Germline lookup yields CDR1 MRHNA and CDR2 SNTAGT. The CDR3 has 15 amino acids. V dropped 5 bases and J dropped 8; count of bases not matched to a gene: 6. The CDR3 region has the DNA TGTGCCAGCAGTCAACTAGCGGGGGGGCTCGATGAGCAGTTCTTC. This codes for CASSQLAGGLDEQFF.

The chain carries TRBV7-3 and TRBJ2-2, with 10 bases fitting TRBD2. Germline CDR1 SGHTA, CDR2 FQGTGA. With V trimmed by 2 bases and J by 4 bases, 7 bases remained unmatched. CDR3 length: 17 amino acids. Here the CDR3 reads CASSLAAGGVSTGELFF. CDR3 DNA sequence: TGTGCCAGCAGCTTAGCAGCGGGAGGGGTTAGCACCGGGGAGCTGTTTTTT.

The V and J genes are TRBV5-1 and TRBJ2-7; TRBD1 agrees at 7 bases. The V gene end was trimmed by 6 bases and the J gene end by 3 bases; junction bases not matched to a gene: 12. The CDR3 loop spans 15 amino acids. The germline V gene has CDR1 SGHRS and CDR2 YFSETQ. CDR3 sequence: CASNLIGQGDYEQYF. The DNA of the CDR3 is TGCGCCAGCAACCTAATAGGGCAGGGGGACTACGAGCAGTACTTC.

The V and J genes are TRBV19 and TRBJ2-1; D possibly corresponds to TRBD1 (5 bases). This CDR3 contains 11 residues. Germline CDR1 and CDR2: LNHDA and SQIVND (reference sequence). Trimming pared 3 bases from V and 10 bases from J, leaving 7 bases between. In DNA form, the CDR3 reads TGTGCCAGTAGTATCGGACACGAGCAGTTCTTC. Its protein product is CASSIGHEQFF. The variable domain in full, completed from reference TRBV19 and TRBJ2-1, reads DGGITQSPKYLFRKEGQNVTLSCEQNLNHDAMYWYRQDPGQGLRLIYYSQIVNDFQKGDIAEGYSVSREKKESFPLTVTSAQKNPTAFYLCASSIGHEQFFGPGTRLTVL.

The chain uses TRBV28 and TRBJ2-7, with no clear D. There are 14 residues in the CDR3. Germline lookup yields CDR1 MDHEN and CDR2 SYDVKM. Trimming pared 7 bases from V and 0 bases from J, leaving 13 bases between. CDR3 in amino acids: CASIGPVPSYEQYF. In DNA form, the CDR3 reads TGTGCCAGCATCGGTCCTGTGCCCTCCTACGAGCAGTACTTC.

The chain recombines TRBV7-9 with TRBJ2-5; 9 bases line up with TRBD1. V lost 5 bases, J lost 5 bases, and 12 bases stayed unmatched. This CDR3 is built from 16 residues. Germline assignment: CDR1 SEHNR and CDR2 FQNEAQ (reference sequence). CDR3: CASSLTGQGQWETQYF. The CDR3 bases are TGTGCCAGCAGCCTTACCGGACAGGGGCAATGGGAGACCCAGTACTTC. The full variable domain, in which reference TRBV7-9 and TRBJ2-5 provide the parts outside the CDR3, is DTGVSQNPRHKITKRGQNVTFRCDPISEHNRLYWYRQTLGQGPEFLTYFQNEAQLEKSRLLSDRFSAERPKGSFSTLEIQRTEQGDSAMYLCASSLTGQGQWETQYFGPGTRLLVL.

V is TRBV6-6 and J is TRBJ2-3, with 8 positions matching TRBD2. V gave up 6 bases and J gave up 5 bases; unmatched junction bases: 7. The CDR3 has 14 residues. Germline values: CDR1 MNHNY, CDR2 SVGAGI (reference sequence). The CDR3: CASRLRGGRDTQYF. DNA for the CDR3: TGTGCCAGCAGGCTCCGGGGGGGCCGAGATACGCAGTATTTT.

The chain recombines TRBV19 with TRBJ2-7, with D maybe TRBD2 (7 bases). The CDR3 length is 16 residues. Germline CDR1 reads LNHDA; CDR2 reads SQIVND (reference sequence). The V end lost 1 base, the J end lost 2 bases, and 15 bases lay between the germline ends. Here the CDR3 DNA reads TGTGCCAGTAGTATAGTGGGAGGGGGTAAACCCTACGAGCAGTACTTC. Protein product: CASSIVGGGKPYEQYF.

V usage is TRBV4-3 and J usage is TRBJ2-1; 7 bases map to TRBD1. The CDR3 runs to 15 residues. The junction had 6 bases not matched to a gene; V was cut back by 1 base and J by 6 bases. Per germline, CDR1 LGHNA and CDR2 YSLEER. The CDR3 DNA sequence: TGCGCCAGCAGCCAAGGACAGGGATCGGGCAATGAGCAGTTCTTC. Translation: CASSQGQGSGNEQFF.

The chain employs TRBV13 and TRBJ2-5; TRBD2 aligns across 12 bases. The CDR3 length is 17 residues. The germline V gene has CDR1 PRHDT and CDR2 FYEKMQ (reference sequence). J was trimmed by 4 bases and V by 3 bases; bases with no gene match: 9. CDR3 bases: TGTGCCAGCAGCTTCCGCCTAGCGGGGGGGCCAAGAGAGACCCAGTACTTC. It codes for CASSFRLAGGPRETQYF.

The chain links TRBV10-3 to TRBJ2-3, with 10 bases lining up with TRBD2. Germline V CDR1 and CDR2: ENHRY, SYGVKD. CDR3 length: 14 amino acids. V lost 7 bases, J lost 3 bases, and 4 bases stayed unmatched. The CDR3 coding sequence is TGTGCCATCAAGCCGGGACTAGCGACAGATACGCAGTATTTT. Translated, it gives CAIKPGLATDTQYF.

The genes are TRBV7-3 and TRBJ2-1; tentative D call: TRBD2 (6 bases). The germline V gene has CDR1 SGHTA and CDR2 FQGTGA. The CDR3 consists of 15 residues. V lost 2 bases to trimming and J lost 3 bases, with 11 bases between them. The chain's CDR3 is CASSLGDSYYNEQFF. The CDR3 coding sequence is TGTGCCAGCAGCTTAGGGGACTCATACTACAATGAGCAGTTCTTC.

The CDR3 is CASSLNPVLNSPLHF. The CDR3 coding sequence is TGTGCCAGCAGTTTAAATCCGGTCCTAAATTCACCCCTCCACTTT. The gene calls are TRBV27 and TRBJ1-6; no reliable D call. The V gene lost 2 bases and the J gene lost 7 bases, with 12 bases spanning the gap. Germline V CDR1 and CDR2: MNHEY, SMNVEV (reference sequence). The CDR3 loop spans 15 amino acids.

V is TRBV2 and J is TRBJ1-1; D unclear. CDR3 length: 12 amino acids. CDR1 SNHLY and CDR2 FYNNEI come from the germline V gene. V was clipped by 8 bases and J by 1 base, with 8 bases between them. The CDR3 loop is CASCLRNTEAFF. DNA of the CDR3: TGTGCCAGCTGCTTGCGGAACACTGAAGCTTTCTTT.

The chain carries TRBV9 and TRBJ2-3; D perhaps matches TRBD2 (6 bases). From germline, CDR1 is SGDLS and CDR2 YYNGEE. V lost 2 bases and J 5 bases, leaving 18 bases between the germline ends. The CDR3 runs to 16 residues. This chain's CDR3 is CASSVASGDNLDTQYF. As DNA, the CDR3 is TGTGCCAGCAGCGTCGCCTCGGGAGATAATTTAGATACGCAGTATTTT.

This rearrangement joins TRBV6-5 to TRBJ2-5; no clear D. Germline CDR1 is MNHEY and CDR2 is SVGAGI. V shed 8 bases and J shed 5 bases, with 6 bases lying between them. The CDR3 has 10 amino acids. The CDR3 loop reads CASGHETQYF. Here the CDR3 DNA reads TGTGCCAGCGGGCACGAGACCCAGTACTTC.

The CDR3 spells CASSYGTSGTYEQYF. The CDR3 DNA follows: TGTGCCAGCAGTTACGGGACTAGCGGAACCTACGAGCAGTACTTC. The rearrangement links TRBV6-6 to TRBJ2-5, with 11 nucleotides matching TRBD2. The assigned J gene may be wrong: the sequence end matches TRBJ2-7 better. The CDR3 length is 15 residues. Germline CDR1 is MNHNY and CDR2 is SVGAGI (reference sequence).

V gene TRBV19 combines with J gene TRBJ2-1; TRBD2 agrees at 8 bases. The CDR3 has 18 residues. Unmatched junction bases numbered 15, after V lost 1 base and J lost 7 bases. The germline gives CDR1 LNHDA, CDR2 SQIVND (reference sequence). The CDR3 region has the DNA TGTGCCAGTAGTATAGTATTGGACGGTGAGGGACTAGTAAATGAGCAGTTCTTC. Translation gives CASSIVLDGEGLVNEQFF.

The chain has TRBV5-1 and TRBJ2-7; D unclear. V was cut by 4 bases and J by 2 bases, with 10 bases left in between. The V gene's germline CDR1 is SGHRS and CDR2 YFSETQ. The CDR3 sequence is 13 residues long. CDR3 sequence (DNA): TGCGCCAGCAGCCCTGGAGTGACCTACGAGCAGTACTTC. Translating it yields CASSPGVTYEQYF.

The V call is TRBV19, the J call TRBJ2-2, with TRBD2 as a possible D gene (6 bases). The length of the CDR3 is 16 residues. V was trimmed by 8 bases and J by 0 bases, leaving 16 bases between them. The germline V gene encodes CDR1 LNHDA and CDR2 SQIVND (reference sequence). CDR3 protein: CASSHGTSTNTGELFF. Here the CDR3 DNA reads TGTGCCAGTTCTCATGGGACTTCTACGAACACCGGGGAGCTGTTTTTT.

The chain couples TRBV7-2 to TRBJ2-3; weak D call: TRBD2 (6 bases). Trimming shortened V by 5 bases and J by 2 bases, and 20 bases separated the two germline ends. The CDR3 has 17 residues. Germline CDR1 reads SGHTA; CDR2 reads FQGNSA. The CDR3 sequence is CASSLGEVGFNTDTQYF. CDR3 nucleotides: TGTGCCAGCAGCCTTGGGGAGGTCGGCTTCAACACAGATACGCAGTATTTT.

This chain joins TRBV5-5 and TRBJ1-3; perhaps TRBD1 as D (6 bases). CDR1 and CDR2 from the germline V gene are SGHKS and YYEKEE (reference sequence). V lost 2 bases and J 1 base, leaving 10 bases between the germline ends. The CDR3 is 15 amino acids. DNA for the CDR3: TGTGCCAGCAGCTTTGTGAGGGGGTCTGGAAACACCATATATTTT. The encoded protein is CASSFVRGSGNTIYF.

The gene calls are TRBV19 and TRBJ1-2; 8 positions agree with TRBD1. Germline CDR1 is LNHDA and CDR2 is SQIVND (reference sequence). V dropped 3 bases and J dropped 5; count of bases not matched to a gene: 2. The CDR3 has 13 amino acids. The CDR3 DNA is TGTGCCAGTAGTATGCGGACAGGGTATGGCTACACCTTC. It codes for CASSMRTGYGYTF.

The chain has TRBV7-2 and TRBJ1-2; a possible D gene is TRBD1 (5 bases). V was clipped by 1 base and J by 5 bases, with 11 bases between them. The CDR3 has 14 amino acids. Per the germline V gene, CDR1 is SGHTA and CDR2 is FQGNSA. The CDR3, as DNA: TGTGCCAGCAGCTTAGAGGGGCAGATTTATGGCTACACCTTC. As protein: CASSLEGQIYGYTF.

The V call is TRBV7-8, the J call TRBJ1-5; D remains unclear. Germline V gene lookup returns CDR1 SGHVS and CDR2 FQNEAQ. This CDR3 has 13 residues. Trimming cost V 1 base and J 9 bases, with 10 bases left between them. Here the CDR3 reads CASSLVRGSPQHF. The CDR3 DNA sequence: TGTGCCAGCAGCTTAGTGCGAGGATCGCCCCAGCATTTT.

The V gene is TRBV4-1, the J gene TRBJ2-7, with TRBD2 matching over 8 bases. The CDR3 is made up of 17 amino acids. Trimming took 3 bases from V and 3 from J; bases not matched to a gene: 13. In germline, CDR1 is MGHRA, CDR2 YSYEKL. The DNA for the CDR3 is TGCGCCAGCAGCCATCCCGGGAGGGGCGCGGAACTCTACGAGCAGTACTTC. As protein: CASSHPGRGAELYEQYF.

The gene calls are TRBV19 and TRBJ2-3; TRBD2 matches at 10 bases. Trimming at V came to 5 bases and at J to 4 bases, leaving 21 bases not matched to a gene. CDR3 size: 20 residues. CDR1 and CDR2 (germline): LNHDA, SQIVND (reference sequence). The CDR3 reads CASSRSRLRASGSKADTQYF. Here the CDR3 DNA reads TGTGCCAGTAGTCGTAGCCGGTTGAGGGCTAGCGGGAGCAAAGCAGATACGCAGTATTTT.

This chain joins TRBV6-1 and TRBJ2-7; possibly TRBD1 for D (6 bases). The V gene's germline CDR1 is MNHNS and CDR2 SASEGT. Between the trimmed V and J ends, which lost 4 bases and 3 bases, there was a span of 13 bases. The CDR3 totals 14 residues. CDR3 coding DNA: TGTGCCAGCAGTGGGGACACGGTGAACTACGAGCAGTACTTC. This encodes CASSGDTVNYEQYF.

DNA for the CDR3: TGTGCCAGCAGCTTGGGGACTAGCGGGGGGAACGGTGAGCAGTTCTTC. Residues: CASSLGTSGGNGEQFF. The J gene is TRBJ2-1, the V gene TRBV5-4, with TRBD2 matching 14 bases. The CDR3 contains 16 residues. The junction had 5 bases not matched to a gene; V was cut back by 0 bases and J by 9 bases. CDR1 and CDR2 from the germline V gene are SGHNT and YYREEE (reference sequence).

This sequence joins TRBV7-9 and TRBJ1-1, with 7 bases that match TRBD1. There are 15 residues in the CDR3. Germline V gives CDR1 SEHNR, CDR2 FQNEAQ (reference sequence). V lost 6 bases, J lost 3 bases, and 10 bases stayed unmatched. The CDR3 spells CASSITGAQDTEAFF. The CDR3 DNA is TGTGCCAGCAGTATTACAGGGGCCCAGGACACTGAAGCTTTCTTT.